Listed below are T cell receptor beta chains from one sample, sequenced in a study of cytomegalovirus exposure and HLA in healthy donors. Sequenced by immunoSEQ multiplex PCR; TCRdb stores in-frame clones only, minus some. The sample includes some 170,000 clones, roughly 80% of them seen just once. The specimen was PBMCs. These receptors were obtained from a woman in her thirties in good health and CMV-seropositive. The CDR3 runs from the conserved cysteine through the conserved F or W.

j_gene,v_gene,CDR3aa
TRBJ1-1,TRBV7-2,CASSPPKGGTEAFF
TRBJ2-7,TRBV14,CASSQATGLRYEQYF
TRBJ1-6,TRBV5-4,CASSLVGTSSYNSPLHF
TRBJ2-2,TRBV9,CASSPQGPTGELFF
TRBJ2-3,TRBV15,CATGGGTQYF
TRBJ2-1,TRBV28,CASSKRPVGPRDEQFF
TRBJ2-5,TRBV5-1,CASSEVGGETQYF
TRBJ1-5,TRBV15,CATSPGFPYSNQPQHF
TRBJ2-7,TRBV9,CASSAQGYYEQYF
TRBJ2-7,TRBV29-1,CSVEDPGTGTPRSEQYF
TRBJ2-7,TRBV13,CASSFAAIGEQYF
TRBJ1-2,TRBV6-5,CASSDGWGADYGYTF
TRBJ1-2,TRBV28,CASSLSSYGYTF
TRBJ1-2,TRBV9,CASSLSGGYTF
TRBJ2-1,TRBV6-1,CASSPSPGDNEQFF
TRBJ1-4,TRBV4-2,CASSQEDRANEKLFF
TRBJ2-7,TRBV2,CASSHHAGVSYEQYF
TRBJ1-2,TRBV18,CASSITGGLNYGYTF
TRBJ2-7,TRBV4-1,CASSQRATSSYEQYF
TRBJ1-5,TRBV2,CASKAGTGNQPQHF
TRBJ2-3,TRBV9,CASSVSGGTDTQYF
TRBJ1-5,TRBV30,CAWSYSRNQPQHF
TRBJ1-1,TRBV7-9,CASSLASEAFF
TRBJ2-1,TRBV5-1,CASSWAGTGEQFF
TRBJ1-1,TRBV19,CASSMDTLNTEAFF
TRBJ1-5,TRBV19,CASTKRGGGKDQPQHF
TRBJ2-5,TRBV2,CASSPRQGRQETQYF
TRBJ1-2,TRBV4-1,CASSPRGIRDRGGLNYGYTF
TRBJ2-7,TRBV27,CASSPGRHYEQYF
TRBJ2-5,TRBV5-4,CASRQDSREGTQYF
TRBJ2-3,TRBV28,CASREQGSDTQYF
TRBJ1-6,TRBV18,CASSPQTGFNSPLHF
TRBJ2-3,TRBV5-4,CASRFGTSGADTQYF
TRBJ1-5,TRBV10-3,CAISEPEGQGPFWPQHF
TRBJ2-3,TRBV29-1,CSVEDFSTDTQYF
TRBJ2-1,TRBV5-6,CASSSGLAGDHNEQFF
TRBJ1-3,TRBV5-1,CASSAGDLSGNTIYF
TRBJ1-3,TRBV5-5,CASSRRGQSGNTIYF
TRBJ1-2,TRBV18,CASSPDPRGSSNYGYTF
TRBJ2-1,TRBV7-9,CASPYGGSYNEQFF
TRBJ1-2,TRBV4-3,CASSQATYGYTF
TRBJ2-7,TRBV18,CASSPAGQGAPSEQYF
TRBJ1-3,TRBV7-2,CASSPQAGNTIYF